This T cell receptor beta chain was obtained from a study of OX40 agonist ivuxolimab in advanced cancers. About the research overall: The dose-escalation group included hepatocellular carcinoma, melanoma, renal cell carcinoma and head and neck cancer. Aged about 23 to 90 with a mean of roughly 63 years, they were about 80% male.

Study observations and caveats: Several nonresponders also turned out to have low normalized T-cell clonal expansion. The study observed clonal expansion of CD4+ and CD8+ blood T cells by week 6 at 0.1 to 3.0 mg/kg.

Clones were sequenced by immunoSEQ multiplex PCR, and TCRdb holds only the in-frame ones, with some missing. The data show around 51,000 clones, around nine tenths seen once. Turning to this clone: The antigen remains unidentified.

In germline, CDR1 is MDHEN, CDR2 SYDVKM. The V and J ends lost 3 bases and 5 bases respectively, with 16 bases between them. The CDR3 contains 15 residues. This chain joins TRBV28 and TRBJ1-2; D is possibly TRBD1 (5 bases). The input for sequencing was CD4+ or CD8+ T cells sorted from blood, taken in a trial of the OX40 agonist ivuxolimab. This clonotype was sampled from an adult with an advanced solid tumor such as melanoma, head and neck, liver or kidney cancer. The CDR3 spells CASSLAVGGRYGYTF. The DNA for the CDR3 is TGTGCCAGCAGTTTGGCGGTGGGGGGGAGGTATGGCTACACCTTC.